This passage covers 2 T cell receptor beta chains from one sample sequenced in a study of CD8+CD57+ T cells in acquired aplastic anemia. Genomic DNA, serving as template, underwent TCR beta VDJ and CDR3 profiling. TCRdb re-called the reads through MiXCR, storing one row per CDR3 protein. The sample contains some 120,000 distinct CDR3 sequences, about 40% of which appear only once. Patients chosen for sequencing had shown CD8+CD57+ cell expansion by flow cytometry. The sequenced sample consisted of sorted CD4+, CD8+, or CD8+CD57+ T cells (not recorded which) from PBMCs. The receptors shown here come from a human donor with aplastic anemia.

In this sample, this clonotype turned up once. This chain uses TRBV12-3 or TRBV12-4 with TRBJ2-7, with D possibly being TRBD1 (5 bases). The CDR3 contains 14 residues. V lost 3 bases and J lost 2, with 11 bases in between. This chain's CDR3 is CASSFRNRPYEQYF. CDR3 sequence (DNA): TGTGCCAGCAGTTTTCGTAACAGGCCCTACGAGCAGTACTTC.

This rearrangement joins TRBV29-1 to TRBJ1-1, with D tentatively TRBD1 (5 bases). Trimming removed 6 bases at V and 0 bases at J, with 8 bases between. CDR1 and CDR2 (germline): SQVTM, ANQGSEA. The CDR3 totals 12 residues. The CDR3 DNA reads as TGCAGCGTCCAGGGAATGAACACTGAAGCTTTCTTT. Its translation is CSVQGMNTEAFF. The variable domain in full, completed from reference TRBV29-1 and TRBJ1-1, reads SAVISQKPSRDICQRGTSLTIQCQVDSQVTMMFWYRQQPGQSLTLIATANQGSEATYESGFVIDKFPISRPNLTFSTLTVSNMSPEDSSIYLCSVQGMNTEAFFGQGTRLTVV.